Listed below are T cell receptor beta chains from one sample, sequenced in a study of metastatic and nonmetastatic thyroid tumors. From the PCR reads, TCRdb re-called clones with MiXCR. The table records over 25,000 clones, more than 13% of them present only once. Sequenced sample: blood. All receptors derive from a female donor with papillary thyroid cancer or a benign thyroid nodule (not recorded which). Some clones in this sample may be carry-over from other donors' samples. Both conserved end residues are part of each CDR3. A D gene is named only where the DNA matches it firmly. A clone size is listed for some rows: how often the clone was seen (once, few, many), or a class if it is expanded.

clone size	D gene	V gene	J gene	CDR3 protein	CDR3 DNA
many	TRBD2	TRBV14	TRBJ2-3	CASSMGLAGVVGDTQYF	TGTGCCAGCAGCATGGGACTAGCGGGAGTAGTAGGAGATACGCAGTATTTT
many	-	TRBV13	TRBJ2-7	CASSLDGAGEQYF	TGTGCCAGCAGCTTAGACGGGGCTGGCGAGCAGTACTTC
many	-	TRBV11-3	TRBJ2-3	CASSSLPIVSASTDTQYF	TGTGCCAGCAGCTCCCTCCCAATTGTGTCTGCTAGCACAGATACGCAGTATTTT
-	-	TRBV6-6	TRBJ2-3	CASSSPGTGKDTQYF	TGTGCCAGCAGTTCCCCGGGTACAGGCAAAGATACGCAGTATTTT
many	-	TRBV28	TRBJ2-2	CASSERGSNAGELFF	TGTGCCAGCAGTGAGAGGGGCAGTAACGCCGGGGAGCTGTTTTTT
many	-	TRBV9	TRBJ1-3	CASSADRSGNTIYF	TGTGCCAGCAGTGCGGACAGATCTGGAAACACCATATATTTT
many	-	TRBV7-2	TRBJ2-1	CASSYTGLTVGEQFF	TGTGCCAGCAGCTATACGGGACTGACTGTTGGTGAGCAGTTCTTC
many	-	TRBV7-7	TRBJ1-1	CASSLGQGTEAFF	TGTGCTAGCAGCTTAGGGCAGGGGACTGAAGCTTTCTTT
few	-	TRBV12-3/TRBV12-4	TRBJ1-1	CASSLRGWDTEAFF	TGTGCCAGCAGTTTAAGGGGGTGGGACACTGAAGCTTTCTTT
-	TRBD2	TRBV30	TRBJ2-7	CAWRGTSGSPYEQYF	TGTGCCTGGAGGGGGACTAGCGGGAGTCCCTACGAGCAGTACTTC
many	-	TRBV11-2	TRBJ1-1	CASSRLGEAFF	TGTGCCAGCAGCCGCTTGGGGGAAGCTTTCTTT
many	TRBD1	TRBV20-1	TRBJ1-1	CSARDRQQGPRNTEAFF	TGCAGTGCTAGAGATCGCCAACAGGGGCCCCGCAACACTGAAGCTTTCTTT
many	-	TRBV6-1	TRBJ2-7	CASSPGGVAETYEQYF	TGTGCCAGCAGCCCTGGAGGGGTAGCGGAGACGTACGAGCAGTACTTC
-	-	TRBV28	TRBJ1-2	CATRSHVSGGYTF	TGTGCCACAAGGAGTCACGTCTCTGGTGGCTACACCTTT
once	-	TRBV9	TRBJ2-1	CASSVNPSTDNEQFF	TGTGCCAGCAGCGTAAACCCCAGTACAGACAATGAGCAGTTCTTC
many	TRBD2	TRBV7-2	TRBJ2-1	CASSLGGRDNEQFF	TGTGCCAGCAGCTTAGGCGGGAGGGACAATGAGCAGTTCTTC
medium-sized	TRBD2	TRBV20-1	TRBJ2-1	CSAGRSGSLGSYNEQFF	TGCAGTGCCGGACGTAGCGGGAGCCTCGGGTCCTACAATGAGCAGTTCTTC
many	-	TRBV12-3/TRBV12-4	TRBJ2-3	CASSPQDYTDTQYF	TGTGCCAGCAGTCCACAAGACTACACAGATACGCAGTATTTT
few	-	TRBV6-6	TRBJ2-7	CASSYSVGEDLRYF	TGTGCCAGCAGTTACTCTGTGGGTGAGGATTTACGGTACTTC
many	TRBD1	TRBV19	TRBJ2-5	CASSKGQGKETQYF	TGTGCCAGTAGTAAGGGACAGGGGAAAGAGACCCAGTACTTC
many	-	TRBV30	TRBJ1-5	CAWSVGSATPQHF	TGTGCCTGGAGTGTAGGGTCGGCGACGCCCCAGCATTTT
few	-	TRBV6-1	TRBJ1-6	CASLWGALHSPLHF	TGTGCCAGTCTGTGGGGCGCGCTTCATTCACCCCTCCACTTT
few	-	TRBV6-1	TRBJ1-5	CASSATINQPQHF	TGTGCCAGCAGTGCGACCATTAATCAGCCCCAGCATTTT
many	-	TRBV7-3	TRBJ2-2	CASSLNSGELFF	TGTGCCAGCAGCTTAAACTCCGGGGAGCTGTTTTTT
many	-	TRBV6-1	TRBJ2-3	CASSPKRTTDTQYF	TGTGCCAGCAGTCCAAAGCGGACCACAGATACGCAGTATTTT
few	-	TRBV27	TRBJ1-6	CASSPLVVGDSPLHF	TGTGCCAGCAGTCCTCTGGTGGTGGGGGATTCACCCCTCCACTTT
-	-	TRBV6-5	TRBJ1-1	CASSYSGCSTEAFF	TGTGCCAGCAGTTACTCTGGGTGTTCCACTGAAGCTTTCTTT
many	TRBD1	TRBV18	TRBJ2-2	CASSPGQDTGELFF	TGTGCCAGCTCACCGGGACAGGACACCGGGGAGCTGTTTTTT
-	TRBD1	TRBV27	TRBJ2-7	CASRPCAGTGRSREGCEQYF	TGTGCCAGCAGGCCGTGCGCCGGGACAGGGCGCTCTAGGGAAGGGTGCGAGCAGTACTTC
many	-	TRBV6-1	TRBJ1-4	CASRPIPKFGKLFF	TGTGCCAGCAGGCCCATCCCAAAATTTGGAAAACTGTTTTTT
many	TRBD2	TRBV20-1	TRBJ2-7	CSAREAKGTSGRIPRPYEQYF	TGCAGTGCTAGGGAGGCCAAGGGGACTAGCGGGAGAATCCCCCGCCCCTACGAGCAGTACTTC
many	TRBD1	TRBV7-2	TRBJ2-7	CASSSRGQSYEQYF	TGTGCCAGCAGCTCCAGGGGGCAATCCTACGAGCAGTACTTC
many	-	TRBV3-1	TRBJ1-4	CASSLSGGVFEKLFF	TGTGCCAGCAGCCTATCTGGGGGAGTCTTCGAAAAACTGTTTTTT
many	-	TRBV9	TRBJ2-7	CASSVDGRSYEQYF	TGTGCCAGCAGCGTAGACGGGAGATCCTACGAGCAGTACTTC
medium-sized	TRBD2	TRBV24-1	TRBJ2-7	CATSDRTSGPYEQYF	TGTGCCACCAGTGACCGGACTAGCGGACCCTACGAGCAGTACTTC
many	-	TRBV27	TRBJ2-7	CASSFKTGVDYEQYF	TGTGCCAGCAGTTTTAAAACGGGAGTGGACTACGAGCAGTACTTC
medium-sized	-	TRBV6-5	TRBJ1-1	CASSYGRGGTEAFF	TGTGCCAGCAGTTACGGCAGGGGTGGTACTGAAGCTTTCTTT
many	TRBD2	TRBV20-1	TRBJ2-7	CSAREAKGTSGRIPRPYEQYF	TGCAGTGCTAGAGAGGCCAAGGGGACTAGCGGGAGAATCCCCCGCCCCTACGAGCAGTACTTC
many	TRBD1	TRBV7-9	TRBJ2-2	CASSSTGGRTGELFF	TGTGCCAGCAGCTCCACAGGGGGCAGAACCGGGGAGCTGTTTTTT
-	-	TRBV20-1	TRBJ1-1	CSAGKGLNTEAFF	TGCAGTGCTGGCAAGGGTTTGAACACTGAAGCTTTTTTT
-	-	TRBV4-1	TRBJ1-6	CASSHPDSPHSPLHF	TGCGCCAGCAGCCACCCGGACAGTCCCCATTCACCCCTCCACTTT
many	-	TRBV19	TRBJ2-3	CASNEGTIDLASTDTQYF	TGTGCCAGTAACGAAGGGACGATAGACCTAGCTAGCACAGATACGCAGTATTTT
many	-	TRBV9	TRBJ1-5	CASSSGNYNQPQHF	TGTGCCAGCAGTAGCGGGAACTACAATCAGCCCCAGCATTTT
-	-	TRBV10-1	TRBJ2-2	CASGDSIWGAKGPNTVELFF	TGCGCCAGCGGTGACTCAATTTGGGGCGCGAAAGGGCCCAACACCGTGGAGCTGTTTTTT
many	-	TRBV27	TRBJ1-1	CASRKPDPNTEAFF	TGTGCCAGCAGAAAGCCCGACCCGAACACTGAAGCTTTCTTT
few	TRBD1	TRBV6-1	TRBJ2-7	CASSLGQRSYEQYF	TGTGCCAGCAGTTTGGGACAGAGAAGCTACGAGCAGTACTTC
few	TRBD2	TRBV6-1	TRBJ2-7	CASNRGEREQYF	TGTGCCAGCAACCGGGGGGAGAGGGAGCAGTACTTC
many	-	TRBV24-1	TRBJ2-1	CATSSSSPGGSWNDNEQFF	TGTGCCACCAGTTCCTCCTCCCCGGGTGGGTCCTGGAATGACAATGAGCAGTTCTTC
many	-	TRBV4-1	TRBJ1-3	CANSPKGGDSGNTIYF	TGCGCCAACAGCCCCAAGGGGGGGGACTCTGGAAACACCATATATTTT